The rows below give T cell receptor beta chains drawn from one sample of a study of cytomegalovirus exposure and HLA in healthy donors. Libraries were prepared by immunoSEQ multiplex PCR; TCRdb keeps only in-frame clonotypes and omits some of them. This table holds fewer than 80,000 clones, less than 85% found once. Sequencing input: PBMCs. These receptors were taken from a woman aged 30 to 39 in good health and CMV-seronegative. Each CDR3 is given without its conserved first and last residue. A D gene is named only where the DNA matches it firmly.

TRBJ2-7 | TRBD2 | TRBV7-2 | ASSNPTSGSLYEQY
TRBJ1-1 | TRBD1 | TRBV19 | ASMSAGQGTEAF
TRBJ2-2 | TRBD2 | TRBV7-2 | ASSPLSGLARKGELF
TRBJ2-2 | . | TRBV25-1 | ASSEVQSTGELF
TRBJ2-3 | . | TRBV30 | AWSVSGSTDTQY
TRBJ1-4 | . | TRBV19 | ASTAPGEANEKLF
TRBJ1-2 | TRBD1 | TRBV5-1 | ASSLGGQGHGYT
TRBJ1-1 | . | TRBV28 | ASSLLKQLEAF
TRBJ2-3 | . | TRBV2 | ASLSGGSTDTQY
TRBJ2-1 | . | TRBV30 | AWNQGGNNEQF
TRBJ2-2 | TRBD1 | TRBV7-9 | ASRTGLTGELF
TRBJ1-2 | . | TRBV12-5 | ASGLIDRRYYGYT
TRBJ1-1 | . | TRBV7-9 | ASRVVTGLNTEAF
TRBJ1-5 | . | TRBV5-6 | ASSLGQFFNQPQH
TRBJ2-5 | TRBD1 | TRBV25-1 | ASSTSQGAGAETQY
TRBJ2-1 | . | TRBV6-1 | ASSISESSYNEQF
TRBJ2-1 | TRBD2 | TRBV30 | AWSVLGSGRHEQF
TRBJ1-5 | TRBD1 | TRBV7-9 | ASSLEGTGHQPQH
TRBJ2-1 | TRBD1 | TRBV4-2 | ASSHSPRGPGSYNEQF
TRBJ2-5 | . | TRBV29-1 | SGAPRGGRETQY
TRBJ2-1 | . | TRBV6-5 | ASRVTTAYNEQF
TRBJ1-1 | TRBD1 | TRBV18 | ASSPRNGQGAFNTEAF
TRBJ2-3 | TRBD1 | TRBV6-5 | ASSYSDRVGLGTQY
TRBJ2-1 | . | TRBV15 | ATSRIGATSSYNEQF
TRBJ2-3 | . | TRBV7-6 | ASRGSAEDTQY
TRBJ2-1 | . | TRBV28 | ASSPQSRTAYNEQF
TRBJ2-1 | TRBD2 | TRBV9 | ASSVGSGSEQF
TRBJ2-7 | . | TRBV6-5 | ASSYSAGYSYEQY
TRBJ1-2 | . | TRBV28 | ASTPEGYGYT
TRBJ1-2 | . | TRBV19 | ASRPDSLGNYGYT
TRBJ2-3 | TRBD2 | TRBV19 | ASSGTSGSTDTQY
TRBJ2-7 | TRBD2 | TRBV28 | ASSFLLAGGYEQY
TRBJ1-2 | . | TRBV27 | ASSGLQDSNYGYT
TRBJ2-7 | . | TRBV7-9 | ASSLALDPYEQY
TRBJ1-2 | TRBD1 | TRBV2 | ASSRGTADYGYT
TRBJ1-5 | . | TRBV19 | ASSRGAGDPQPQH
TRBJ1-3 | TRBD1 | TRBV18 | ASSDRVYSGNTIY
TRBJ2-7 | . | TRBV5-8 | ASSNQDNNLYEQY
TRBJ2-2 | . | TRBV5-4 | ASSLSQNTGELF
TRBJ2-5 | TRBD2 | TRBV27 | ASSLIPPGLAGGGGGTQY
. | TRBD1 | TRBV5-4 | ASSSLRGQSYEQY
TRBJ1-3 | . | TRBV21-1 | ASSVKRRLKDTIY
TRBJ1-1 | . | TRBV27 | ASSFNSNTEAF
TRBJ2-1 | . | TRBV15 | ATSIDPQGEQF
TRBJ1-1 | . | TRBV5-1 | ASQQELNTEAF
TRBJ2-1 | . | TRBV5-6 | ASSSIRGKVSYNEQF
TRBJ2-1 | . | TRBV6-6 | ASSYEGQAAHEQF
TRBJ2-7 | TRBD1 | TRBV10-3 | AISEPGTDYEQY
TRBJ2-1 | . | TRBV6-5 | ASSYSLWNEQF
TRBJ1-1 | . | TRBV6-1 | ASSQRGRAGTEAF